The 2 T cell receptor beta chains listed next were all sequenced from one sample in a study of T cells after yellow fever vaccination. TCRdb itself ran the 5' RACE reads through MiXCR, one entry per CDR3 protein. This sample has about 370,000 distinct CDR3 sequences, with approximately 10% found just once. Sequenced here: PBMCs, sampled on the day of the first yellow fever vaccination. All receptors come from a man younger than 30 who received the YFV17D yellow fever vaccine.

This clonotype has more than one count but fewer than ten. This rearrangement joins TRBV3-1 to TRBJ2-1; D is perhaps TRBD1 or TRBD2 (5 bases each). This CDR3 is built from 13 residues. The germline gives CDR1 LGHDT, CDR2 YNNKEL (reference sequence). V was shortened by 1 base and J by 6 bases, with 7 bases between the two germline ends. CDR3 region: CASSQGDLNEQFF. As DNA, the CDR3 is TGTGCCAGCAGCCAAGGGGACCTCAATGAGCAGTTCTTC.

This clonotype came up a few times. CDR3 in amino acids: CASTPGTGLSYNEQFF. CDR3 coding DNA: TGTGCCAGCACGCCCGGGACAGGCCTCTCCTACAATGAGCAGTTCTTC. The genes are TRBV27 and TRBJ2-1; 8 bases are a match to TRBD1. The germline V gene has CDR1 MNHEY and CDR2 SMNVEV (reference sequence). V was pared by 7 bases and J by 0 bases, with 8 bases of the junction left unmatched. The CDR3 consists of 16 residues.